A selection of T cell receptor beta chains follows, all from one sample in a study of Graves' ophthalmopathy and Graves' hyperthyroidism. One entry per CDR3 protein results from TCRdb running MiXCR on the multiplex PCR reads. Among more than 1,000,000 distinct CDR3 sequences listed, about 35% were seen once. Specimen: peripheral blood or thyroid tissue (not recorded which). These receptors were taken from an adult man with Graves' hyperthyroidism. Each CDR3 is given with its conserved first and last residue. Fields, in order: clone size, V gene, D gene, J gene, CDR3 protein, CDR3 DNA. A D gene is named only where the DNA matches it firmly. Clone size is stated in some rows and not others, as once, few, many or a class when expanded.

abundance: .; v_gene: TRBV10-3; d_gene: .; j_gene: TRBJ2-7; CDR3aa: CASRTLKDSYEQYF; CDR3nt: TGTGCCAGCAGAACCCTAAAGGACAGCTACGAGCAGTACTTC
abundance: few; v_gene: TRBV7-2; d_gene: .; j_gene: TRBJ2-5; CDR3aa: CASSLTTEDNQETQYF; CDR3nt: TGTGCCAGCAGCTTAACGACAGAAGACAACCAAGAGACCCAGTACTTC
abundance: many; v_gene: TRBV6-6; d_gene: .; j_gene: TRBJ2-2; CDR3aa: CASSYGASTNTGELFF; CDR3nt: TGTGCCAGCAGTTACGGCGCATCGACGAACACCGGGGAGCTGTTTTTT
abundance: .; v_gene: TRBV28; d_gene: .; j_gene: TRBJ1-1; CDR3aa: CASSQFGQSGISAFF; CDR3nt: TGTGCCAGCAGTCAGTTCGGACAGAGTGGGATTAGTGCTTTCTTT
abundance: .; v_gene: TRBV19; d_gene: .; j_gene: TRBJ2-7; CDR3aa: CASSVEVGGETYEQYF; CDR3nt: TGTGCCAGTAGTGTCGAGGTGGGCGGGGAGACCTACGAGCAGTACTTC
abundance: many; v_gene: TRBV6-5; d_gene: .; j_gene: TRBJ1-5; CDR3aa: CASSYQTNQPQHF; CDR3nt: TGTGCCAGCAGTTACCAAACTAATCAGCCCCAGCATTTT
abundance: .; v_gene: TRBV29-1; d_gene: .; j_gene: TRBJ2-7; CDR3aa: CSVAEGGGYEQYF; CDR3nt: TGCAGCGTTGCTGAGGGAGGGGGGTACGAGCAGTACTTC
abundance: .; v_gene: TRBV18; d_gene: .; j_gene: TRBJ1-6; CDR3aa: CASSPIRGTYNSPLHF; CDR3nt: TGTGCCAGCTCACCGATTCGGGGGACCTATAATTCACCCCTCCACTTT
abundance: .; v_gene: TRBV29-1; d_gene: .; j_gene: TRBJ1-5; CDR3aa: CSVEDGGRPAYEHF; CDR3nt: TGCAGCGTTGAAGATGGAGGGAGGCCTGCCTACGAGCATTTT
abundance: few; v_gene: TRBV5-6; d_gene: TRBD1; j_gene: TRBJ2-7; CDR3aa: CASSQEGTAYYEQYF; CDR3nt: TGTGCCAGCAGCCAAGAAGGGACAGCTTACTACGAGCAGTACTTC
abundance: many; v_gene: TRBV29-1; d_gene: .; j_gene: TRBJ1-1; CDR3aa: CSVSRRPGGDTEAFF; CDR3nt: TGCAGCGTTTCTCGGAGGCCCGGAGGGGACACTGAAGCTTTCTTT
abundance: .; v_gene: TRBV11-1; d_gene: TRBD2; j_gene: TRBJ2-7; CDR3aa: CARSLSRGRAYEQYF; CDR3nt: TGTGCCCGCAGCTTATCTCGCGGGAGGGCCTACGAGCAGTACTTC
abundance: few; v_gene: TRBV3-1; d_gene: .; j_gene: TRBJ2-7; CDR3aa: CASSRQDYEQYF; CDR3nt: TGTGCCAGCAGTCGACAAGACTACGAGCAGTACTTC
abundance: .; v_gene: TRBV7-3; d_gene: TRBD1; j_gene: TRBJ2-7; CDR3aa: CASSLTAGGPVHEQYF; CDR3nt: TGTGCCAGCAGCTTAACGGCAGGGGGCCCAGTTCACGAGCAGTACTTC
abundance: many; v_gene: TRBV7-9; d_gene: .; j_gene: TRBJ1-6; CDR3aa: CASSFAEPNSPLHF; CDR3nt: TGTGCCAGCAGCTTCGCAGAACCTAATTCACCCCTCCACTTT
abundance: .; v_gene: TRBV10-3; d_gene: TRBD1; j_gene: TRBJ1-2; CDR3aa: CAISDPDRGDGYTF; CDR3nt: TGTGCCATCAGTGACCCGGACAGGGGTGACGGCTACACCTTC
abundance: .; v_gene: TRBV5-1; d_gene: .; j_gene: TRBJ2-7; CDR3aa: CASSFGDSNYEQYF; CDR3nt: TGCGCCAGCAGCTTTGGGGACTCCAACTACGAGCAGTACTTC
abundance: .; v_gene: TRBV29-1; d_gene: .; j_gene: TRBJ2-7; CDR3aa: CSVRPSNYEQYF; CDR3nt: TGCAGCGTTCGGCCCTCGAACTACGAGCAGTACTTC
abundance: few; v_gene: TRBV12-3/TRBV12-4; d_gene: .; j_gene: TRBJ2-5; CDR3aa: CASSRPGFRETQYF; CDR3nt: TGTGCCAGCAGTCGCCCAGGGTTCCGGGAGACCCAGTACTTC
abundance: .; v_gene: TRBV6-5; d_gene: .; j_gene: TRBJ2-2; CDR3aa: CASGQGWNTGELFF; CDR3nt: TGTGCCAGCGGGCAGGGCTGGAACACCGGGGAGCTGTTTTTT
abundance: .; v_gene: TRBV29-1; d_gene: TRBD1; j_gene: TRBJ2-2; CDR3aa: CSVTDGQGRHTGELSW; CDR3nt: TGCAGCGTTACTGACGGACAGGGTAGGCACACCGGGGAGCTGTCTTGG
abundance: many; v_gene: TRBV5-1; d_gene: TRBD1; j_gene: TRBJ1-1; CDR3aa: CASSLRAQGKNTEAFF; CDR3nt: TGCGCCAGCAGCTTGAGGGCACAGGGGAAGAACACTGAAGCTTTCTTT
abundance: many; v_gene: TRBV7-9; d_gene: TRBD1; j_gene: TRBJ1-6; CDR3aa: CASSLIRTGNNSPLHF; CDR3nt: TGTGCCAGCAGCTTAATCAGGACAGGGAATAATTCACCCCTCCACTTT
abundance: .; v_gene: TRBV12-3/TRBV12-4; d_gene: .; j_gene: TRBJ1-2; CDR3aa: CASSFVARGGYTF; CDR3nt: TGTGCCAGCAGTTTCGTCGCGCGTGGTGGCTACACCTTC
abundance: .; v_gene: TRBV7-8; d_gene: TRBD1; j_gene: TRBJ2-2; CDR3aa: CASRTGTGMILRELFF; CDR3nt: TGTGCCAGCAGAACAGGGACAGGGATGATTCTACGGGAGCTGTTTTTT
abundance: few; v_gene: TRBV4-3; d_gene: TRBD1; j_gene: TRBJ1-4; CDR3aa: CASSERNRGQGEKLFF; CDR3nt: TGCGCCAGCAGCGAAAGAAACAGGGGACAGGGTGAAAAACTGTTTTTT
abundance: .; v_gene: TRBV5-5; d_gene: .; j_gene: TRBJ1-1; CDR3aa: CASSLAPNTEASF; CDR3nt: TGTGCCAGCAGCTTGGCCCCGAACACTGAAGCTTCCTTT
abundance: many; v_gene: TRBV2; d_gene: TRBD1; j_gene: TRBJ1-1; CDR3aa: CASRGQGKTRGTEAFF; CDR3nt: TGTGCCAGCCGGGGACAGGGCAAGACGAGAGGGACTGAAGCTTTCTTT
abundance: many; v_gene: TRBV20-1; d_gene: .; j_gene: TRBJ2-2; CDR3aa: CSASGRDTGELFF; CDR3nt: TGCAGTGCTAGCGGGAGAGACACCGGGGAGCTGTTTTTT
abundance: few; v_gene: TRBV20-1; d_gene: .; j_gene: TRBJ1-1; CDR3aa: CSARDPQGITEAFF; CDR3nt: TGCAGTGCTAGAGATCCCCAGGGGATCACTGAAGCTTTCTTT